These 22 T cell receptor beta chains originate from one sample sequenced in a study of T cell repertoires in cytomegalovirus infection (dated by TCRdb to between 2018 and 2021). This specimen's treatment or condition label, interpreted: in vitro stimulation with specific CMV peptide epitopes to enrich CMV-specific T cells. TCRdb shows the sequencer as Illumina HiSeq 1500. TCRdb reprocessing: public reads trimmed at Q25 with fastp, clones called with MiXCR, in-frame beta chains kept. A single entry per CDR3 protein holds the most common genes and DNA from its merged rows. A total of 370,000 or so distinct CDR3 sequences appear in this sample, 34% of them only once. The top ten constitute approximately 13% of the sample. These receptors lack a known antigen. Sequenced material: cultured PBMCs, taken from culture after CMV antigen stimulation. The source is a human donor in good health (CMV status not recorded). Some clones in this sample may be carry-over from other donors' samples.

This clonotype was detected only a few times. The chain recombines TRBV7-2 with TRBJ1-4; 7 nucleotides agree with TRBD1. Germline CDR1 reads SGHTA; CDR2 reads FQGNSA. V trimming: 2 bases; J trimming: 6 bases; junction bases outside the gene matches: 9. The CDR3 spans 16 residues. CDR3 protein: CASSLFDRDAYEKLFF. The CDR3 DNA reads TGTGCCAGCAGCTTATTCGACAGGGACGCTTATGAAAAACTGTTTTTT. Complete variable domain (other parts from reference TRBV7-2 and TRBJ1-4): GAGVSQSPSNKVTEKGKDVELRCDPISGHTALYWYRQSLGQGLEFLIYFQGNSAPDKSGLPSDRFSAERTGGSVSTLTIQRTQQEDSAVYLCASSLFDRDAYEKLFFGSGTQLSVL.

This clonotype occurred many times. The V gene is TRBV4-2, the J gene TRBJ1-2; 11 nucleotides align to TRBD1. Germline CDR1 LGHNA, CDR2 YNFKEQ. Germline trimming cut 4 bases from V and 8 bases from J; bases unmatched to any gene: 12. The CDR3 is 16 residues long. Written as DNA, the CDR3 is TGTGCCAGCAGCCTGTCACCGGGACAGGGGGGGGGAGGCTACACCTTC. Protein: CASSLSPGQGGGGYTF.

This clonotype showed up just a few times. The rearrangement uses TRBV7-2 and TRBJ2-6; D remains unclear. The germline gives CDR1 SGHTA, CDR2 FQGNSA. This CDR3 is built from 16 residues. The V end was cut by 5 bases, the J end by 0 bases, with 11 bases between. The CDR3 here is CASSTRTISGANVLTF. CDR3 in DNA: TGTGCCAGCAGCACCCGGACGATCTCTGGGGCCAACGTCCTGACTTTC.

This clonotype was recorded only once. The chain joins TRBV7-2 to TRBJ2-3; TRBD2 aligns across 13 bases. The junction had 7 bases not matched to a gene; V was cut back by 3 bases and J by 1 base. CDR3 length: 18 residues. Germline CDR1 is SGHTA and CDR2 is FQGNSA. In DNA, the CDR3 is TGTGCCAGCAGCTTGGGGACTAGCGGGAAGAGACGCACAGATACGCAGTATTTT. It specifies CASSLGTSGKRRTDTQYF.

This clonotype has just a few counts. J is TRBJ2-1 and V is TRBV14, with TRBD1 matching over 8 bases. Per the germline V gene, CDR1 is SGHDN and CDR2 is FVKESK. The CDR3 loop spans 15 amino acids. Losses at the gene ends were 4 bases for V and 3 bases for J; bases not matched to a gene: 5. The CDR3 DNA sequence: TGTGCCAGCAGCCCAAGACAGGGGTTCTACAATGAGCAGTTCTTC. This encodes CASSPRQGFYNEQFF.

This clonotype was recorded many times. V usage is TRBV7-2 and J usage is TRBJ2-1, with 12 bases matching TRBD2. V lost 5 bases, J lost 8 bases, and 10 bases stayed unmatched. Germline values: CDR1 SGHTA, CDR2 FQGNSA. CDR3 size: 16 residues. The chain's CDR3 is CASSPMWASGGDEQFF. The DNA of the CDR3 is TGTGCCAGCAGCCCCATGTGGGCTAGCGGGGGGGATGAGCAGTTCTTC.

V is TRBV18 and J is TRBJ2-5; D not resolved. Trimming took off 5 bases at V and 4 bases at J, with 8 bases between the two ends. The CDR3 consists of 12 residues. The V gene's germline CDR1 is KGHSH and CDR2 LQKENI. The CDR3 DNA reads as TGTGCCAGCTCAAATCTCAGAGAGACCCAGTACTTC. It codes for CASSNLRETQYF.

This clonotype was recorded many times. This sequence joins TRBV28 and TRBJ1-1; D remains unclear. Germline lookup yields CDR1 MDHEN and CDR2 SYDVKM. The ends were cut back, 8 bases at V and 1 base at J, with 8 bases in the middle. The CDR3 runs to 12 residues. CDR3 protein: CASAPWNTEAFF. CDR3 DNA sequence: TGTGCCAGCGCCCCGTGGAACACTGAAGCTTTCTTT.

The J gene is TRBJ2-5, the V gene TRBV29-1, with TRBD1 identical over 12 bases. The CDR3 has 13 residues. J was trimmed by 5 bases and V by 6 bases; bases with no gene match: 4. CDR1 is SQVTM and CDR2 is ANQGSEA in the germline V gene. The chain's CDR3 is CSVGQGAGETQYF. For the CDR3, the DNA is TGCAGCGTGGGACAGGGGGCAGGGGAGACCCAGTACTTC.

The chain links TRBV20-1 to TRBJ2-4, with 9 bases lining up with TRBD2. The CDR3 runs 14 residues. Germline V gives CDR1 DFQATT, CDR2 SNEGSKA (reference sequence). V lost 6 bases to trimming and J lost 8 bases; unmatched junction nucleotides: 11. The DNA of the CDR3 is TGCAGTGCCCTTCAGGCTAGCGGGGTAGACATTCAGTACTTC. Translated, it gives CSALQASGVDIQYF.

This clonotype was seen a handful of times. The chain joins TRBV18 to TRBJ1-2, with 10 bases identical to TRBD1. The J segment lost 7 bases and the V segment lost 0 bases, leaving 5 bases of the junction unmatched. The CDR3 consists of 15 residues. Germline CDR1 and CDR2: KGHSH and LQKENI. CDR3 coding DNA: TGTGCCAGCTCACCACCGGAGTGGACAGGGGGTGGCTACACCTTC. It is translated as CASSPPEWTGGGYTF.

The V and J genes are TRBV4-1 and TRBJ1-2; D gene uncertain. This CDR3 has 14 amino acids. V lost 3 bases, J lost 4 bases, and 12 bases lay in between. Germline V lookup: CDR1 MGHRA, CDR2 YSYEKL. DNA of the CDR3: TGCGCCAGCAGCCAGAGGGTCGAAGTCTATGGCTACACCTTC. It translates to CASSQRVEVYGYTF.

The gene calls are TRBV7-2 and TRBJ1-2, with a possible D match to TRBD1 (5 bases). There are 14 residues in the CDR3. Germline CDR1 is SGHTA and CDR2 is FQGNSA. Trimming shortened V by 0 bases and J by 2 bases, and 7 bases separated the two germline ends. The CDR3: CASSLARANYGYTF. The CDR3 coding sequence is TGTGCCAGCAGCTTAGCCAGGGCCAACTATGGCTACACCTTC.

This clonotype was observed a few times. The CDR3 loop is CASSLGIKTGRGNTEAFF. Here the CDR3 DNA reads TGCGCCAGCAGCTTGGGAATTAAGACAGGGCGTGGGAACACTGAAGCTTTCTTT. The chain has TRBV5-1 and TRBJ1-1; 7 bases are a match to TRBD1. The V and J ends lost 0 bases and 1 base, in that order; junction bases with no gene match: 12. Germline loops: CDR1 SGHRS, CDR2 YFSETQ. CDR3 length equals 18 residues.

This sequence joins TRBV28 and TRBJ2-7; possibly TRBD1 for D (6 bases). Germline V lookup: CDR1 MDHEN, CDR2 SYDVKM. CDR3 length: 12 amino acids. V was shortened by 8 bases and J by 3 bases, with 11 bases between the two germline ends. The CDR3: CASGGSYYEQYV. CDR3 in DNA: TGTGCCAGCGGGGGCAGCTACTACGAGCAGTACGTC.

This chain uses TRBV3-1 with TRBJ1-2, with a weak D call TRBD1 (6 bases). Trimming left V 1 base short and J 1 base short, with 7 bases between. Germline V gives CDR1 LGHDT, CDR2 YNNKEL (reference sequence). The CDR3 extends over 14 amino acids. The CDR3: CASSQVRGNYGYTF. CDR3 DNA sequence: TGTGCCAGCAGCCAAGTCAGGGGTAACTATGGCTACACCTTC.

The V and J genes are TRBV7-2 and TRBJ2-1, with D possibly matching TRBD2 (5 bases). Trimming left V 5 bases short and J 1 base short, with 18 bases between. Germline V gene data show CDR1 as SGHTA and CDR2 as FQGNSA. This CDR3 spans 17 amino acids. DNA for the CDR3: TGTGCCAGCAGCCCTTTCGATTGGTCGGGGTCCTACAATGAGCAGTTCTTC. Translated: CASSPFDWSGSYNEQFF.

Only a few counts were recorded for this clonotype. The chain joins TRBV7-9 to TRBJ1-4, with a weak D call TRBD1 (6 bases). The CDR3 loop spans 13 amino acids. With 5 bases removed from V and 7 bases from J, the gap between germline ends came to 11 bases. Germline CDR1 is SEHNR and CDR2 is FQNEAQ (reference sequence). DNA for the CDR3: TGTGCCAGCAGCGGAACGGACAGTGAAAAACTGTTTTTT. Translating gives CASSGTDSEKLFF.

CDR3 loop: CASSGTTTGELFF. CDR3 nucleotides: TGTGCCAGCTCCGGGACCACCACCGGGGAGCTGTTTTTT. The J gene is TRBJ2-2, the V gene TRBV7-6; D possibly matches TRBD1 or TRBD2 (5 bases each). The CDR3 sequence is 13 residues long. The V gene's germline CDR1 is SGHVS and CDR2 FNYEAQ. Trimming stripped 8 bases from V and 4 bases from J, with 11 bases between.

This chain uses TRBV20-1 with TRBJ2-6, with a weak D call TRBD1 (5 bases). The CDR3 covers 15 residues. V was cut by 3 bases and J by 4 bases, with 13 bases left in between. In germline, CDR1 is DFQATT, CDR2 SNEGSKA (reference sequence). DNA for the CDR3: TGCAGTGCTAGTGGTGGGGCGAGAGGGGCCAACGTCCTGACTTTC. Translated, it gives CSASGGARGANVLTF.

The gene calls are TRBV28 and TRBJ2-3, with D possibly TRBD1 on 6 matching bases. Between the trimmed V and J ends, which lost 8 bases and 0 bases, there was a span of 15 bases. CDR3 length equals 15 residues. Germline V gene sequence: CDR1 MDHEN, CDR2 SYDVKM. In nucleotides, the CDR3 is TGTGCCAGCGCCCTAAGACAGGAGAGCACAGATACGCAGTATTTT. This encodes CASALRQESTDTQYF.

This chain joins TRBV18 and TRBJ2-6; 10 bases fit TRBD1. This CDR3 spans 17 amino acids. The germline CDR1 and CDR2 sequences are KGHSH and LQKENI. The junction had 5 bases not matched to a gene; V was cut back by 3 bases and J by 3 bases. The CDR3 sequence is CASSPRQGANGANVLTF. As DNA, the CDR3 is TGTGCCAGCTCACCGCGACAGGGGGCTAATGGGGCCAACGTCCTGACTTTC.